These T cell receptor beta chains were read from a single sample in a study of blood T cell repertoires in COVID-19. Assay used: immunoSEQ multiplex PCR; TCRdb lists only in-frame clones, some missing. The profile shows over 85,000 clones, 82% of them singletons. Sequencing was performed on peripheral blood. The receptor set was obtained from a woman in her sixties or seventies with acute or convalescent COVID-19. The conserved cysteine and the conserved F or W are not part of the CDR3 here. Rows may omit the clone size; those that give it use once, few, many or a size class.

abundance	v_gene	j_gene	CDR3aa
NA	TRBV13	TRBJ2-3	ASSLYGTGTQY
NA	TRBV5-8	TRBJ1-5	ASSLYSQPQH
NA	TRBV11-1	TRBJ2-5	ASSLIGGGSQETQY
NA	TRBV3-1/TRBV3-2	TRBJ2-5	ASSTGTSGGAGAETQY
NA	TRBV6-6	TRBJ1-1	ASRRQGQENTEAF
NA	TRBV6-2/TRBV6-3	TRBJ2-3	ASSYLSGTDTQY
NA	TRBV5-1	TRBJ2-7	ASSEGLAGATHLPTEQY
NA	TRBV6-2/TRBV6-3	TRBJ1-5	ASSQRPLWTPNQPQH
NA	TRBV11-2	TRBJ2-7	ASSLLGTGPEYEQY
NA	TRBV10-1	TRBJ1-6	ASTKNSPLH
NA	TRBV5-6	TRBJ2-1	ASSLEGQGAGNEQF
NA	TRBV3-1/TRBV3-2	TRBJ2-3	ASSQGPRLAGWTDTQY
NA	TRBV18	TRBJ2-2	ASSPPTGVDTGELF
NA	TRBV4-3	TRBJ1-2	ASSQAGGQEYGYT
NA	TRBV3-1/TRBV3-2	TRBJ1-4	ASSQGGRTNEKLF
NA	TRBV7-9	TRBJ2-7	ASSSAGGGWEQY
NA	TRBV19	TRBJ2-1	ASRRDRESYNEQF
NA	TRBV5-5	TRBJ1-6	ASSFGQGANSPLH
NA	TRBV18	TRBJ2-3	ASSLYGQGSTDTQY
few	TRBV7-9	TRBJ1-2	ASSSRSSANYGYT
NA	TRBV6-2/TRBV6-3	TRBJ1-2	ASSLTGEVYGYT
NA	TRBV4-3	TRBJ2-3	ASSQAGQGEWGTDTQY
once	TRBV5-1	TRBJ2-7	ASSFQGTYEQY
NA	TRBV19	TRBJ1-1	ASSITLSTEAF
NA	TRBV6-5	TRBJ1-1	ASEGRGTNTEAF
NA	TRBV1	TRBJ1-4	TSSHAGQVKKSEKLF
NA	TRBV6-5	TRBJ1-1	ASSHGDRGGEAF
NA	TRBV28	TRBJ2-3	ASSLVAGGNTDTQY
NA	TRBV11-2	TRBJ2-5	ASSPGLPLETQY
NA	TRBV28	TRBJ1-5	ASSTTAQPQH
few	TRBV11-2	TRBJ1-6	ASSSVPKGQVNSPLH
few	TRBV5-6	TRBJ2-5	ASSLGVTQY
NA	TRBV24-1	TRBJ2-1	ATSTGTYNEQF
NA	TRBV7-8	TRBJ2-1	ASSLRGSPF
NA	TRBV6-5	TRBJ1-2	ASTIGGGQGYGYT
NA	TRBV7-9	TRBJ2-7	ASSLHRDTYEQY
NA	TRBV6-2/TRBV6-3	TRBJ1-5	ASSYRANLNSNQPQH
NA	TRBV7-2	TRBJ1-4	ASSRRDRVDEKLF
NA	TRBV3-1/TRBV3-2	TRBJ1-5	ASSQGFEGFQPQH
NA	TRBV2	TRBJ2-5	ASTGPLGSAETQY
NA	TRBV3-1/TRBV3-2	TRBJ1-6	ASAGSGHNSPLH
NA	TRBV6-5	TRBJ2-2	ASVGRNTGELF